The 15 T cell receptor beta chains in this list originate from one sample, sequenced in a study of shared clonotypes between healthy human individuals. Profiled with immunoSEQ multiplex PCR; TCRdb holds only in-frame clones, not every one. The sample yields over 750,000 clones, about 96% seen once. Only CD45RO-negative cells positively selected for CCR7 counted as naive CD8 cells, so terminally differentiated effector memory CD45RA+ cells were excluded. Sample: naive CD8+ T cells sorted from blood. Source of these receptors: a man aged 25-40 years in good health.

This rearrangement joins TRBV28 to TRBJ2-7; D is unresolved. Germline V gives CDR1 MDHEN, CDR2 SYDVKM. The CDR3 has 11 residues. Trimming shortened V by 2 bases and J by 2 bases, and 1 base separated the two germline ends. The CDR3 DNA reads TGTGCCAGCAGTTTACCCTACGAGCAGTACTTC. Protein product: CASSLPYEQYF.

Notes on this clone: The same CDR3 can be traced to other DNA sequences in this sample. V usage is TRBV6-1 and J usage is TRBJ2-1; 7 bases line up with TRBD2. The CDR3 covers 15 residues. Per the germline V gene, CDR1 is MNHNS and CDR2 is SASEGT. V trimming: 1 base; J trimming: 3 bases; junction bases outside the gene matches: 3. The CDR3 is CASSEGLASYNEQFF. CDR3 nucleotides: TGTGCCAGCAGTGAAGGACTAGCAAGCTACAATGAGCAGTTCTTC.

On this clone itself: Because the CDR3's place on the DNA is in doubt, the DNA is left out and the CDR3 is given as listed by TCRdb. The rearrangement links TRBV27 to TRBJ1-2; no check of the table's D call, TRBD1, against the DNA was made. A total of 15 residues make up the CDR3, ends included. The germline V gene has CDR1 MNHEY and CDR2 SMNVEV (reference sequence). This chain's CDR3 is CASILGNRGIYGYTF.

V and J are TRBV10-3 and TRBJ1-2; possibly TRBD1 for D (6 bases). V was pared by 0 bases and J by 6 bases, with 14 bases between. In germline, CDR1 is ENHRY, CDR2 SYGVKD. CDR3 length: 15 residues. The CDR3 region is CAISESVTGENGYTF. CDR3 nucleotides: TGTGCCATCAGTGAGTCGGTGACAGGAGAAAATGGCTACACCTTC.

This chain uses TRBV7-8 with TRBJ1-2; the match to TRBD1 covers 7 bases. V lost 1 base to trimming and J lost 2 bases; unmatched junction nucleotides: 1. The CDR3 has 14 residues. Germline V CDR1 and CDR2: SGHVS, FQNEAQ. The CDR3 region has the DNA TGTGCCAGCAGCTTAGAGACAGGGAACTATGGCTACACCTTC. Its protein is CASSLETGNYGYTF.

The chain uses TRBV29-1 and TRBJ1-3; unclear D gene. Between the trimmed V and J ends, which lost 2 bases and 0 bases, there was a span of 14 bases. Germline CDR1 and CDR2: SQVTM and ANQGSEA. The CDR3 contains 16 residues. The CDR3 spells CSVELWQTSSGNTIYF. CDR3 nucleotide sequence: TGCAGCGTTGAATTATGGCAGACGAGCTCTGGAAACACCATATATTTT.

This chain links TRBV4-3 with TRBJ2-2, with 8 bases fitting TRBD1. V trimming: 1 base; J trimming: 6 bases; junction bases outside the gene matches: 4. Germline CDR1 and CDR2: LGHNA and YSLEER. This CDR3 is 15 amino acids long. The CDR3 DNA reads TGCGCCAGCAGCCAAGTTCAGGGGGCGGCCGGGGAGCTGTTTTTT. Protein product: CASSQVQGAAGELFF.

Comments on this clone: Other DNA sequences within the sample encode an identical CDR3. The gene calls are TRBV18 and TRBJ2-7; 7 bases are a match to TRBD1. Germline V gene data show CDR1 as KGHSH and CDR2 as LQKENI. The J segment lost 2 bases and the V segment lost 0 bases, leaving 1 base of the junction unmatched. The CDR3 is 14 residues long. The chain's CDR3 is CASSPPQGAYEQYF. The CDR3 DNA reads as TGTGCCAGCTCACCACCTCAGGGGGCCTACGAGCAGTACTTC.

CDR3 protein: CASSPDQTDGYTF. The DNA of the CDR3 is TGTGCCAGCAGTCCTGACCAAACAGATGGCTACACCTTC. The gene calls are TRBV6-5 and TRBJ1-2; no firm D call. Looked up from germline, CDR1 is MNHEY and CDR2 is SVGAGI. The CDR3 runs 13 residues. Deletions cut 5 bases from V and 6 bases from J, with 13 bases between.

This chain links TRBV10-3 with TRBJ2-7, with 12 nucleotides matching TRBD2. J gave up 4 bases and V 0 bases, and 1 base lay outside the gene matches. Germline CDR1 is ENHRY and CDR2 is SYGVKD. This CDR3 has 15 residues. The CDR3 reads CAISESTSGGYEQYF. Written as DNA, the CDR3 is TGTGCCATCAGTGAGTCGACTAGCGGGGGATACGAGCAGTACTTC.

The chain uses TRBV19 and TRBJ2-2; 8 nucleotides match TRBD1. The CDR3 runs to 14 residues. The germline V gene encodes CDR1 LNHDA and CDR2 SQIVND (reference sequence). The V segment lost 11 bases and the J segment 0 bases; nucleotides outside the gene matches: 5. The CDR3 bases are TGTGCCGTACGGGACAGGACGAACACCGGGGAGCTGTTTTTT. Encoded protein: CAVRDRTNTGELFF.

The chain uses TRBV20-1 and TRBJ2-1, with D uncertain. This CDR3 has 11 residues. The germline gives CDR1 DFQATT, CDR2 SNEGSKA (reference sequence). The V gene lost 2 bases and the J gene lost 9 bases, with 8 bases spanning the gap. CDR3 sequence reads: CSARLGFEQFF. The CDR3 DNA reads TGCAGTGCTAGATTGGGCTTTGAGCAGTTCTTC.

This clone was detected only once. CDR3 residues: CASTGLADTQYF. The DNA of the CDR3 is TGTGCCAGCACGGGACTAGCGGATACGCAGTATTTT. This chain joins TRBV28 and TRBJ2-3, with 10 bases matching TRBD2. The CDR3 sequence is 12 residues long. From germline, CDR1 is MDHEN and CDR2 SYDVKM. V lost 7 bases to trimming and J lost 6 bases; unmatched junction nucleotides: 1.

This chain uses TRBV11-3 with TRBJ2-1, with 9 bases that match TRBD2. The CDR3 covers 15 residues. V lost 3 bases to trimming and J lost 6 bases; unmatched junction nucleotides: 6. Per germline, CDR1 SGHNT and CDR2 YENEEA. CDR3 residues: CASSFSGSNFNEQFF. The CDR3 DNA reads TGTGCCAGCAGCTTTAGCGGGAGTAATTTCAATGAGCAGTTCTTC.

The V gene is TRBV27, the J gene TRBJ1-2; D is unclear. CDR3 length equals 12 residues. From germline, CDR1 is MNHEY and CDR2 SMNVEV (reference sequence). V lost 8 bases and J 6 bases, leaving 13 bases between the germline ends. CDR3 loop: CASSGIEDGYTF. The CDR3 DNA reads TGTGCCAGCTCCGGAATAGAGGATGGCTACACCTTC.